A single sample gave rise to the 22 T cell receptor beta chains below, sequenced in a study of beta chain features in type 1 diabetes. Their target antigens are unknown. Reverse transcribing all isolated RNA meant expressed TCRB transcripts were sequenced. The data were produced by immunoSEQ multiplex PCR, yet TCRdb's version contains in-frame clones alone and is incomplete. Of hundreds of thousands of clones listed, roughly 12% are singletons. Overall study findings and caveats: TCRB CDR3 length was moderately but significantly reduced in all four CD4+ subsets of Type 1 diabetes patients.

Specimen: naive CD4+ T cells from blood. The receptor set was obtained from a young man with type 1 diabetes.

This clone appeared a few times. This sequence joins TRBV6-5 and TRBJ2-3, with no clear D. Looked up from germline, CDR1 is MNHEY and CDR2 is SVGAGI. This CDR3 has 11 residues. V was pared by 8 bases and J by 7 bases, with 10 bases between. The CDR3 protein is CASVKGNTQYF. CDR3 nucleotide sequence: TGTGCCAGCGTTAAAGGCAATACGCAGTATTTT.

This clone was found a few times. V and J are TRBV4-2 and TRBJ2-1, with TRBD2 matching over 8 bases. V gave up 0 bases and J gave up 4 bases; unmatched junction bases: 2. This CDR3 has 15 amino acids. Looked up from germline, CDR1 is LGHNA and CDR2 is YNFKEQ. The CDR3 nucleotides are TGTGCCAGCAGCCAAGAAGCGGGGGAATACAATGAGCAGTTCTTC. Encoded protein: CASSQEAGEYNEQFF.

This clone was detected a few times. The CDR3 loop is CASSAGDNEKLFF. The DNA of the CDR3 is TGCGCCAGCAGCGCGGGTGATAATGAAAAACTGTTTTTT. V is TRBV5-1 and J is TRBJ1-4; D is uncertain. The CDR3 has 13 residues. The germline CDR1 and CDR2 sequences are SGHRS and YFSETQ. Trimming left V 4 bases short and J 4 bases short, with 8 bases between.

V gene TRBV6-1 combines with J gene TRBJ2-5; possibly TRBD2 for D (6 bases). The CDR3 is 14 amino acids. Deletions cut 3 bases from V and 2 bases from J, with 10 bases between. Per germline, CDR1 MNHNS and CDR2 SASEGT. The CDR3 here is CASSDLAGQETQYF. Written as DNA, the CDR3 is TGTGCCAGCAGTGATCTGGCGGGACAAGAGACCCAGTACTTC.

CDR3 loop: CASSFRGSYGYTF. Here the CDR3 DNA reads TGTGCCAGCAGCTTTAGGGGAAGCTATGGCTACACCTTC. V gene TRBV5-4 combines with J gene TRBJ1-2; D perhaps matches TRBD1 (5 bases). Looked up from germline, CDR1 is SGHNT and CDR2 is YYREEE (reference sequence). Trimming took off 2 bases at V and 4 bases at J, with 9 bases between the two ends. This CDR3 spans 13 amino acids.

The chain uses TRBV15 and TRBJ1-2; D is undetermined. The germline V gene encodes CDR1 LNHNV and CDR2 YYDKDF (reference sequence). The CDR3 spans 13 residues. V was cut by 5 bases and J by 5 bases, with 12 bases left in between. The CDR3 DNA sequence: TGTGCCACCAGCGACGAGCTTTCTTATGGCTACACCTTC. Protein sequence: CATSDELSYGYTF.

The CDR3 spells CASSRIGDTEAFF. DNA of the CDR3: TGTGCCAGCAGCCGGATAGGGGACACTGAAGCTTTCTTT. This chain uses TRBV6-5 with TRBJ1-1; TRBD1 is a possible D gene (5 bases). V was trimmed by 6 bases and J by 3 bases, leaving 11 bases between them. This CDR3 region has 13 residues. The germline V gene has CDR1 MNHEY and CDR2 SVGAGI.

V gene TRBV4-1 combines with J gene TRBJ1-1, with D perhaps TRBD1 (6 bases). CDR3 length: 17 amino acids. V was cut by 4 bases and J by 2 bases, with 20 bases left in between. In germline, CDR1 is MGHRA, CDR2 YSYEKL. The CDR3 nucleotides are TGCGCCAGCAGCCTACCACGTATAGGACAGATTAACACTGAAGCTTTCTTT. Its translation is CASSLPRIGQINTEAFF.

J is TRBJ2-5 and V is TRBV7-6; D call uncertain. The CDR3 has 13 residues. Between the trimmed V and J ends, which lost 3 bases and 0 bases, there was a span of 5 bases. CDR1 is SGHVS and CDR2 is FNYEAQ in the germline V gene. For the CDR3, the DNA is TGTGCCAGCAGCTTTAGGGACCAAGAGACCCAGTACTTC. It codes for CASSFRDQETQYF.

The chain couples TRBV27 to TRBJ2-7, with D uncertain. The CDR3 runs to 15 residues. Trimming took 5 bases from V and 3 from J, leaving 17 bases between them. Germline CDR1 is MNHEY and CDR2 is SMNVEV (reference sequence). The CDR3 loop reads CASSPIADPYYEQYF. The CDR3 DNA reads TGTGCCAGCAGTCCGATCGCAGATCCTTACTACGAGCAGTACTTC.

Only a few counts were recorded for this clone. The J gene is TRBJ1-4, the V gene TRBV5-1; D is perhaps TRBD1 (5 bases). With 0 bases removed from V and 0 bases from J, the gap between germline ends came to 9 bases. The CDR3 is 16 residues long. Per germline, CDR1 SGHRS and CDR2 YFSETQ. CDR3 protein: CASSLGQLSTNEKLFF. As DNA, the CDR3 is TGCGCCAGCAGCTTGGGACAGCTTTCAACTAATGAAAAACTGTTTTTT.

The V and J genes are TRBV6-5 and TRBJ2-5, with TRBD1 matching over 8 bases. Germline V gives CDR1 MNHEY, CDR2 SVGAGI. This CDR3 comprises 14 residues. V dropped 2 bases and J dropped 5; count of bases not matched to a gene: 4. The CDR3 nucleotides are TGTGCCAGCAGTTACGGACAGGGAGCTGAGACCCAGTACTTC. This codes for CASSYGQGAETQYF.

The V and J genes are TRBV28 and TRBJ1-1; D unresolved. Germline V gene sequence: CDR1 MDHEN, CDR2 SYDVKM. Deletions cut 5 bases from V and 8 bases from J, with 12 bases between. This CDR3 is built from 12 residues. CDR3 coding DNA: TGTGCCAGCAGTGCCCTGCCTGGAGAAGCTTTCTTT. Translating it yields CASSALPGEAFF.

The chain combines TRBV30 with TRBJ2-7; 8 bases agree with TRBD2. After removal of 1 base from V and 4 bases from J, the junction contained 9 bases not matched to a gene. CDR1 and CDR2 (germline): GTSNPN, SVGIG (reference sequence). The CDR3 contains 15 residues. CDR3 loop: CAWSGGGGIIYEQYF. The CDR3 nucleotides read TGTGCCTGGAGTGGCGGCGGGGGGATAATTTACGAGCAGTACTTC.

In its sample, this clone was seen a few times. The genes are TRBV18 and TRBJ1-1; TRBD1 might be the D (5 bases). The V and J ends lost 6 bases and 6 bases respectively, with 17 bases between them. The CDR3 runs 14 residues. Germline CDR1 is KGHSH and CDR2 is LQKENI. The CDR3: CASSPQGPKAEAFF. CDR3 coding DNA: TGTGCCAGCTCCCCGCAGGGCCCGAAGGCTGAAGCTTTCTTT.

A remark on this clone: This sample includes further DNA sequences coding for the same CDR3. The rearrangement links TRBV7-2 to TRBJ1-5; D might be TRBD1 (5 bases). CDR3 length: 14 residues. Trimming stripped 5 bases from V and 6 bases from J, with 14 bases between. Germline assignment: CDR1 SGHTA and CDR2 FQGNSA. CDR3 coding DNA: TGTGCCAGCAGCCTAACAGGAGGGAGTCAGCCCCAGCATTTT. Protein: CASSLTGGSQPQHF.

The CDR3 region is CASSAQIHEQFF. As DNA, the CDR3 is TGCGCCAGCAGCGCCCAGATCCATGAGCAGTTCTTC. The chain couples TRBV5-1 to TRBJ2-1; D uncertain. V lost 4 bases, J lost 8 bases, and 10 bases lay in between. This CDR3 contains 12 residues. Germline CDR1 and CDR2: SGHRS and YFSETQ.

A few counts support this clone. The chain has TRBV19 and TRBJ2-3; D perhaps matches TRBD1 (5 bases). The CDR3 runs 15 residues. The germline V gene has CDR1 LNHDA and CDR2 SQIVND (reference sequence). V was shortened by 5 bases and J by 2 bases, with 14 bases between the two germline ends. Written as DNA, the CDR3 is TGTGCCAGTAGTCCTCAGGGTATCGTCACAGATACGCAGTATTTT. It yields the protein CASSPQGIVTDTQYF.

Only a few counts were recorded for this clone. This chain links TRBV27 with TRBJ1-2; TRBD1 might be the D (6 bases). There are 15 residues in the CDR3. V was pared by 5 bases and J by 6 bases, with 19 bases between. The germline V gene has CDR1 MNHEY and CDR2 SMNVEV (reference sequence). In nucleotides, the CDR3 is TGTGCCAGCAGTCGTTTAGACCGGGACACCCATGGCTACACCTTC. Translating it yields CASSRLDRDTHGYTF.

V gene TRBV7-6 combines with J gene TRBJ2-1; D perhaps matches TRBD2 (5 bases). The CDR3 totals 14 residues. Germline-derived CDR1 and CDR2 are SGHVS and FNYEAQ. The V and J ends lost 2 bases and 4 bases respectively, with 9 bases between them. DNA for the CDR3: TGTGCCAGCAGCTTACCGGGATCTTACAATGAGCAGTTCTTC. It is translated as CASSLPGSYNEQFF.

The chain couples TRBV5-6 to TRBJ2-1; D unclear. The germline gives CDR1 SGHDT, CDR2 YYEEEE. This CDR3 has 16 residues. V lost 2 bases, J lost 4 bases, and 16 bases lay in between. The CDR3 region has the DNA TGTGCCAGCAGCTTACGGGCAGCCTTGGGTTACAATGAGCAGTTCTTC. Translation gives CASSLRAALGYNEQFF. Based on the CDR3 plus reference TRBV5-6 and TRBJ2-1, the full variable domain is DAGVTQSPTHLIKTRGQQVTLRCSPKSGHDTVSWYQQALGQGPQFIFQYYEEEERQRGNFPDRFSGHQFPNYSSELNVNALLLGDSALYLCASSLRAALGYNEQFFGPGTRLTVL.

The gene calls are TRBV30 and TRBJ1-1; weak D call: TRBD1 (5 bases). V was shortened by 8 bases and J by 4 bases, with 11 bases between the two germline ends. CDR1 GTSNPN and CDR2 SVGIG come from the germline V gene (reference sequence). The CDR3 covers 11 residues. CDR3 DNA: TGTGCCCTCAGGGCAGTCACTGAAGCTTTCTTT. Translating gives CALRAVTEAFF.